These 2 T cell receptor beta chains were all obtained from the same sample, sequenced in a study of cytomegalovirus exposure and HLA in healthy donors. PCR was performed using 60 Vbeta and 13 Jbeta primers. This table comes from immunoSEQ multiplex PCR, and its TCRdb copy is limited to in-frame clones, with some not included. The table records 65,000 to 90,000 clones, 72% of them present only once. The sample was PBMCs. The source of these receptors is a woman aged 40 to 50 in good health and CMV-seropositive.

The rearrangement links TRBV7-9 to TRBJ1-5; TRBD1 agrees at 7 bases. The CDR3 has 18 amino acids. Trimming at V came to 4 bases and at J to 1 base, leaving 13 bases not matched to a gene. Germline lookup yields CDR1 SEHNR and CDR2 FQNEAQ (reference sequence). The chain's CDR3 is CASSSGQLPGGSNQPQHF. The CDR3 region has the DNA TGTGCCAGCAGCTCGGGACAGCTACCTGGGGGGAGCAATCAGCCCCAGCATTTT.

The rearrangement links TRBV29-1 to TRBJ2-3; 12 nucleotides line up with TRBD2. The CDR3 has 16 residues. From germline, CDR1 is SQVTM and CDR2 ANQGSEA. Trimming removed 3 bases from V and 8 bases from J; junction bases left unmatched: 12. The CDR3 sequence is CSVEASLAGGFGTQYF. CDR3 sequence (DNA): TGCAGCGTTGAGGCTTCACTAGCGGGGGGTTTTGGTACGCAGTATTTT.